These 29 T cell receptor beta chains originate from one sample sequenced in a study of T-cell reconstitution after alpha-beta-depleted transplantation in children. Unique molecular identifiers were incorporated into the prepared TCRbeta library. TCRdb re-derived calls from the PCR reads in MiXCR, one entry per CDR3 protein. Among a few hundred thousand distinct CDR3 sequences listed, 9.9% were seen once. The source material was PBMCs from the stem cell graft donor, sampled from the stem cell graft. Receptors were obtained from a human donor who donated a stem cell graft to a child with SCID.

The table lists this clonotype with many counts. The V gene is TRBV12-3 or TRBV12-4, the J gene TRBJ2-3, with D possibly TRBD1 on 6 matching bases. The CDR3 extends over 16 amino acids. V lost 3 bases and J lost 6, with 19 bases in between. CDR3 residues: CASSFLMDSFFDTQYF. Written as DNA, the CDR3 is TGTGCCAGCAGTTTCCTGATGGACAGTTTCTTTGATACGCAGTATTTT.

This chain links TRBV9 with TRBJ2-1; maybe TRBD2 (6 bases). Germline values: CDR1 SGDLS, CDR2 YYNGEE. Trimming cost V 0 bases and J 8 bases, with 9 bases left between them. CDR3 size: 13 residues. CDR3 sequence: CASSVVPGDEQFF. CDR3 in DNA: TGTGCCAGCAGCGTAGTCCCGGGGGATGAGCAGTTCTTC.

J is TRBJ2-7 and V is TRBV7-8; TRBD1 or TRBD2 may be the D gene (5 bases each). Germline CDR1 and CDR2: SGHVS and FQNEAQ. The CDR3 has 15 residues. V gave up 3 bases and J gave up 2 bases, with 14 bases separating them. The chain's CDR3 is CASSFNEGRTYEQYF. The CDR3 coding sequence is TGTGCCAGCAGCTTTAACGAGGGACGTACCTACGAGCAGTACTTC. Based on the CDR3 plus reference TRBV7-8 and TRBJ2-7, the full variable domain is GAGVSQSPRYKVAKRGQDVALRCDPISGHVSLFWYQQALGQGPEFLTYFQNEAQLDKSGLPSDRFFAERPEGSVSTLKIQRTQQEDSAVYLCASSFNEGRTYEQYFGPGTRLTVT.

J is TRBJ1-1 and V is TRBV6-1; 7 positions agree with TRBD1. V was pared by 7 bases and J by 0 bases, with 2 bases of the junction left unmatched. Germline lookup yields CDR1 MNHNS and CDR2 SASEGT. The CDR3 totals 13 residues. CDR3 DNA: TGTGCCAGCACGGGACAGATGAACACTGAAGCTTTCTTT. Its protein product is CASTGQMNTEAFF.

This clonotype has a handful of counts. The chain has TRBV20-1 and TRBJ1-1; TRBD1 agrees at 8 bases. V lost 6 bases, J lost 7 bases, and 7 bases stayed unmatched. CDR1 and CDR2 (germline): DFQATT, SNEGSKA (reference sequence). CDR3 length: 12 residues. The CDR3 bases are TGCAGTGCCCCCAGGGGGCTTGGTGAAGCTTTCTTT. Amino acids: CSAPRGLGEAFF.

This clonotype was observed a handful of times. The CDR3 loop is CASSADSSTDTQYF. The CDR3 nucleotides read TGTGCCAGCAGCGCCGATAGCAGTACAGATACGCAGTATTTT. The chain is built from TRBV9 and TRBJ2-3; D gene uncertain. In germline, CDR1 is SGDLS, CDR2 YYNGEE. V lost 3 bases, J lost 3 bases, and 11 bases lay in between. The CDR3 loop spans 14 amino acids. The whole variable domain, filled in from reference TRBV9 and TRBJ2-3, reads DSGVTQTPKHLITATGQRVTLRCSPRSGDLSVYWYQQSLDQGLQFLIQYYNGEERAKGNILERFSAQQFPDLHSELNLSSLELGDSALYFCASSADSSTDTQYFGPGTRLTVL.

This clonotype was observed a single time. Germline and junction disagree at one end, which may indicate a read error. This chain connects TRBV5-4 to TRBJ2-7, with 9 bases matching TRBD1. The germline CDR1 and CDR2 sequences are SGHNT and YYREEE (reference sequence). This CDR3 is built from 15 residues. The CDR3 spells CASSEDRDRVGELYF. CDR3 DNA: TGTGCCAGCAGCGAGGACCGGGACAGGGTTGGCGAGCTGTACTTC.

The V gene is TRBV6-5, the J gene TRBJ2-7; D ambiguous. Trimming took off 8 bases at V and 3 bases at J, with 17 bases between the two ends. CDR1 is MNHEY, CDR2 SVGAGI, per germline. This CDR3 has 14 amino acids. The chain's CDR3 is CASRSLQILYEQYF. The DNA of the CDR3 is TGTGCCAGCCGTTCCCTTCAAATTCTCTACGAGCAGTACTTC.

The genes are TRBV7-9 and TRBJ1-3; 7 bases are shared with TRBD1. This CDR3 region has 15 residues. Germline assignment: CDR1 SEHNR and CDR2 FQNEAQ (reference sequence). The junction had 5 bases not matched to a gene; V was cut back by 0 bases and J by 6 bases. The CDR3 sequence: CASSLATGIVNTIYF. CDR3 sequence (DNA): TGTGCCAGCAGCTTAGCGACAGGGATTGTAAACACCATATATTTT. Full variable domain (outside the CDR3, taken from reference TRBV7-9 and TRBJ1-3): DTGVSQNPRHKITKRGQNVTFRCDPISEHNRLYWYRQTLGQGPEFLTYFQNEAQLEKSRLLSDRFSAERPKGSFSTLEIQRTEQGDSAMYLCASSLATGIVNTIYFGEGSWLTVV.

This clonotype was observed a few times. The chain carries TRBV12-3 or TRBV12-4 and TRBJ1-6, with a weak D call TRBD1 (6 bases). This CDR3 has 13 residues. V shed 6 bases and J shed 10 bases, with 13 bases lying between them. DNA for the CDR3: TGTGCCAGCAGCCCTACTACAGGGTCACCCCTCCACTTT. Protein: CASSPTTGSPLHF.

This clonotype occurred a few times. The chain employs TRBV6-5 and TRBJ2-7; D possibly corresponds to TRBD1 (5 bases). V gave up 6 bases and J gave up 3 bases, with 12 bases separating them. Looked up from germline, CDR1 is MNHEY and CDR2 is SVGAGI. The CDR3 sequence is 13 residues long. CDR3 loop: CASRYPDSYEQYF. The CDR3 DNA reads as TGTGCCAGCAGATACCCAGACAGCTACGAGCAGTACTTC.

This chain uses TRBV4-2 with TRBJ2-3, with a possible D match to TRBD1 (5 bases). V lost 1 base and J lost 1, with 12 bases in between. This CDR3 comprises 16 residues. Germline V gene sequence: CDR1 LGHNA, CDR2 YNFKEQ. CDR3 bases: TGTGCCAGCAGCCAAGTAGGCCAGGGCCGCACAGATACGCAGTATTTT. It encodes CASSQVGQGRTDTQYF.

This clonotype appeared many times. CDR3 DNA sequence: TGTGCCAGCAGCCCTACAGGGTCCAATCAGCCCCAGCATTTT. This gives the protein CASSPTGSNQPQHF. The V gene is TRBV12-3 or TRBV12-4, the J gene TRBJ1-5, with a weak D call TRBD1 (6 bases). V was cut by 6 bases and J by 3 bases, with 12 bases left in between. The CDR3 extends over 14 amino acids.

This clonotype was detected a few times. The J gene is TRBJ2-1, the V gene TRBV20-1; D ambiguous. Germline CDR1 is DFQATT and CDR2 is SNEGSKA (reference sequence). V was pared by 1 base and J by 0 bases, with 13 bases between. The CDR3 has 16 amino acids. DNA for the CDR3: TGCAGTGCTAGAGCCCGTGAGTCTAGCTCCTACAATGAGCAGTTCTTC. It codes for CSARARESSSYNEQFF.

V is TRBV6-5 and J is TRBJ1-1, with a tentative D call TRBD1 (5 bases). Germline assignment: CDR1 MNHEY and CDR2 SVGAGI. Trimming pared 5 bases from V and 3 bases from J, leaving 13 bases between. This CDR3 region has 14 residues. The CDR3 region is CASSHTGAHTEAFF. CDR3 nucleotides: TGTGCCAGCAGTCACACAGGTGCCCACACTGAAGCTTTCTTT.

V is TRBV27 and J is TRBJ2-7; 9 bases align to TRBD1. The CDR3 consists of 16 residues. V was clipped by 1 base and J by 7 bases; unmatched bases: 11. Germline V gene lookup returns CDR1 MNHEY and CDR2 SMNVEV (reference sequence). Written as DNA, the CDR3 is TGTGCCAGCAGTTTATGGCAGGGACAGGGATTGCGTGAGCAGTACTTC. It is translated as CASSLWQGQGLREQYF.

This clonotype was detected ten times or more. V usage is TRBV29-1 and J usage is TRBJ2-7, with TRBD1 identical over 8 bases. The J segment lost 0 bases and the V segment lost 4 bases, leaving 2 bases of the junction unmatched. CDR1 and CDR2 (germline): SQVTM, ANQGSEA. The length of the CDR3 is 13 residues. CDR3 nucleotides: TGCAGCGTTGGACAGGGGTCCTCCTACGAGCAGTACTTC. Its protein product is CSVGQGSSYEQYF.

The V gene is TRBV7-8, the J gene TRBJ1-1, with no clear D. The V and J ends lost 5 bases and 2 bases respectively, with 9 bases between them. The V gene's germline CDR1 is SGHVS and CDR2 FQNEAQ. There are 13 residues in the CDR3. The CDR3 spells CASSKHANTEAFF. As DNA, the CDR3 is TGTGCCAGCAGCAAACACGCAAACACTGAAGCTTTCTTT.

The V call is TRBV20-1, the J call TRBJ1-2; D is unresolved. Trimming left V 0 bases short and J 5 bases short, with 13 bases between. Germline CDR1 reads DFQATT; CDR2 reads SNEGSKA (reference sequence). The CDR3 covers 14 residues. The CDR3 sequence is CSAREYNQQYGYTF. The DNA of the CDR3 is TGCAGTGCTAGAGAGTACAACCAGCAGTATGGCTACACCTTC.

This clonotype was seen more than once but under ten times. The V gene is TRBV15, the J gene TRBJ2-5; 8 nucleotides match TRBD1. Germline CDR1 LNHNV, CDR2 YYDKDF (reference sequence). The CDR3 contains 13 residues. Losses at the gene ends were 1 base for V and 10 bases for J; bases not matched to a gene: 5. In nucleotides, the CDR3 is TGTGCCACCAGCAGAGCGGACAGGGCGGTCCAGTACTTC. The encoded protein is CATSRADRAVQYF.

This clonotype was observed a few times. This sequence joins TRBV7-9 and TRBJ2-1; 8 bases are shared with TRBD2. The germline V gene has CDR1 SEHNR and CDR2 FQNEAQ (reference sequence). The V segment lost 1 base and the J segment 6 bases; nucleotides outside the gene matches: 5. The CDR3 covers 15 residues. The CDR3 sequence: CASSLVIAGINEQFF. In DNA form, the CDR3 reads TGTGCCAGCAGCTTAGTTATAGCGGGGATCAATGAGCAGTTCTTC.

This clonotype occurred a few times. This sequence joins TRBV7-9 and TRBJ2-1, with 9 bases matching TRBD1. The V gene's germline CDR1 is SEHNR and CDR2 FQNEAQ (reference sequence). J was trimmed by 6 bases and V by 6 bases; bases with no gene match: 9. The CDR3 sequence is 15 residues long. In nucleotides, the CDR3 is TGTGCCAGCAGGACTACAGGGGGCGCTCCCAATGAGCAGTTCTTC. Translated, it gives CASRTTGGAPNEQFF. Using reference TRBV7-9 and TRBJ2-1 for the parts outside the CDR3, the full variable domain is DTGVSQNPRHKITKRGQNVTFRCDPISEHNRLYWYRQTLGQGPEFLTYFQNEAQLEKSRLLSDRFSAERPKGSFSTLEIQRTEQGDSAMYLCASRTTGGAPNEQFFGPGTRLTVL.

This clonotype was detected ten times or more. The V gene is TRBV12-3 or TRBV12-4, the J gene TRBJ2-3; D is unresolved. With 6 bases removed from V and 5 bases from J, the gap between germline ends came to 9 bases. This CDR3 region has 12 residues. CDR3 sequence reads: CASSSDEDTQYF. The CDR3 bases are TGTGCCAGCAGCTCCGACGAAGATACGCAGTATTTT.

This clonotype occurred a few times. This sequence joins TRBV6-2 or TRBV6-3 and TRBJ2-3, with no clear D. The CDR3 totals 15 residues. V lost 2 bases and J 3 bases, leaving 12 bases between the germline ends. Germline CDR1 and CDR2: MNHEY and SVGEGT. The CDR3 coding sequence is TGTGCCAGCAGTTACGGAGCAAAACCGACAGATACGCAGTATTTT. It encodes CASSYGAKPTDTQYF.

This clonotype was observed a handful of times. The chain uses TRBV2 and TRBJ1-2, with 8 bases fitting TRBD1. CDR3 length: 17 amino acids. V lost 2 bases, J lost 7 bases, and 15 bases stayed unmatched. Per the germline V gene, CDR1 is SNHLY and CDR2 is FYNNEI. CDR3 loop: CASSESRTGTGGRGYTF. The CDR3 bases are TGTGCCAGCAGTGAATCAAGGACCGGGACAGGAGGACGTGGCTACACCTTC.

This clonotype was seen more than once but under ten times. The chain links TRBV2 to TRBJ2-5; 7 bases are shared with TRBD2. V lost 3 bases, J lost 2 bases, and 6 bases stayed unmatched. Germline CDR1 reads SNHLY; CDR2 reads FYNNEI. The CDR3 has 15 residues. For the CDR3, the DNA is TGTGCCAGCAGTGAGACACGGGGGGAGCAAGAGACCCAGTACTTC. It codes for CASSETRGEQETQYF.

The chain employs TRBV6-6 and TRBJ2-5, with TRBD1 matching over 8 bases. Germline CDR1 and CDR2: MNHNY and SVGAGI (reference sequence). With V trimmed by 6 bases and J by 1 base, 1 base remained unmatched. The CDR3 extends over 13 amino acids. CDR3 sequence: CASSRGLQETQYF. In DNA, the CDR3 is TGTGCCAGCAGCAGGGGGCTCCAAGAGACCCAGTACTTC.

The table lists this clonotype with a few counts. CDR3 nucleotides: TGTGCCATCAGTGAGTCCGGAGGGGGCAACGAGCAGTACTTC. Amino acid sequence: CAISESGGGNEQYF. The chain employs TRBV10-3 and TRBJ2-7, with D possibly matching TRBD1 (7 bases). From germline, CDR1 is ENHRY and CDR2 SYGVKD. The CDR3 has 14 residues. V dropped 0 bases and J dropped 5 bases, with 11 bases sitting between them.

In its sample, this clonotype was seen many times. The V call is TRBV29-1, the J call TRBJ2-2; D gene ambiguous. CDR1 is SQVTM and CDR2 is ANQGSEA in the germline V gene. This CDR3 has 15 amino acids. V was clipped by 5 bases and J by 1 base, with 14 bases between them. CDR3 nucleotide sequence: TGCAGCGTTCAATTCGACGGATTGAACACCGGGGAGCTGTTTTTT. It yields the protein CSVQFDGLNTGELFF.